The T cell receptor beta chain described here comes from a study of blood T cell repertoires in COVID-19. For the study at large: Samples representing acute and convalescent COVID-19 were sourced from the United States, Italy and Spain. Sources were T cells, B-cell-depleted T cells, or PBMCs; the material itself was cDNA or gDNA.

Authors' data handling: For nucleated cells, counts were estimated from reference gene primer amplification. Produced via immunoSEQ multiplex PCR; TCRdb's table is partial and in-frame only. V and J calls and clone size come straight from that table; D and trimming were deduced from the DNA. Among some 300,000 clones, about 87% were seen once, and the ten largest hold over 1%. Germline loops: CDR1 SGHNT, CDR2 YYREEE (reference sequence). Germline trimming cut 1 base from V and 5 bases from J; bases unmatched to any gene: 16. The CDR3 covers 18 residues. This chain connects TRBV5-4 to TRBJ2-7; the match to TRBD1 covers 9 bases. Sample: peripheral blood. The clonotype originates from a man in his sixties or seventies with acute or convalescent COVID-19. In DNA form, the CDR3 reads TGTGCCAGCAGCTTGTCCCGGGACAGGGTGGGCTTATCTGACGAGCAGTACTTC. It specifies CASSLSRDRVGLSDEQYF.